This T cell receptor (beta chain) was captured in a study of Ad26.COV2.S vaccination and SARS-CoV-2 variants. The treatment was: roughly 19 received Ad26.COV2.S at low or high dose, single or two shots; about 5 received placebo; per-sample allocation not given. Collection of the samples took place on day 63 after the first injection of vaccine or placebo. The germline V gene encodes CDR1 SGHDT and CDR2 YYEEEE. This CDR3 contains 15 residues. V was trimmed by 0 bases and J by 0 bases, leaving 9 bases between them. TCRdb's copy holds only in-frame clones and misses some; the assay was immunoSEQ multiplex PCR. Among around 300,000 clones listed, 85% to 90% were seen once.

The J gene is TRBJ1-2, the V gene TRBV5-6; D uncertain. The source of this sequence is a person between 18 and 59 years old who received the Ad26.COV2.S COVID-19 vaccine or a placebo. Here the sequenced sample was peripheral blood, taken in a trial of Ad26.COV2.S vaccine versus placebo. The CDR3 sequence is CASSLGRPANYGYTF. The CDR3 coding sequence is TGTGCCAGCAGCTTGGGGAGGCCCGCTAACTATGGCTACACCTTC.